This TCR beta chain was recorded in a study of T-cell memory formation after mild COVID-19. MiXCR, applied by TCRdb to the 5' RACE reads, yields one record per CDR3 protein. The repertoire holds 530,000 or so distinct CDR3 sequences, with 17% as singletons. Trimming took off 2 bases at V and 5 bases at J, with 3 bases between the two ends. This CDR3 spans 12 amino acids. Germline CDR1 and CDR2: SNHLY and FYNNEI. The sample holds a few counts of this clonotype. The genes are TRBV2 and TRBJ2-2; the D is unclear. The sequenced material came from PBMCs or a T cell subset sorted from them (not recorded which). The sequence came from an adult woman who had mild COVID-19 (a few samples of this study predate the infection). Cell type and time point are not known. The CDR3 DNA sequence: TGTGCCAGCAGTGAAATAACCGGGGAGCTGTTTTTT. Its protein is CASSEITGELFF.